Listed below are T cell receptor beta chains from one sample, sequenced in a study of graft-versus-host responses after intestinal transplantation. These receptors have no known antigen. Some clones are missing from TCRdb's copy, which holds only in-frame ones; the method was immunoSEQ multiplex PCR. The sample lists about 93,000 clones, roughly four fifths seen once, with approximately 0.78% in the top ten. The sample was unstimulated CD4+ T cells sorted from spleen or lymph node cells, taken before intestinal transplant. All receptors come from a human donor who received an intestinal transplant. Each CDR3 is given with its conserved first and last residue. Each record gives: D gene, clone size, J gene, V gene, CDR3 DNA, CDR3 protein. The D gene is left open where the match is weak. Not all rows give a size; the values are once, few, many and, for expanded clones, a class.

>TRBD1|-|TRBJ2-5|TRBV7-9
TGTGCCAGCACCAAGGGACAGGACCAAGAGACCCAGTACTTC
CASTKGQDQETQYF
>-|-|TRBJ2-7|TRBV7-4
TGTGCCAGCAGCTTGGCCCCAGCGTTTTACGAGCAGTACTTC
CASSLAPAFYEQYF
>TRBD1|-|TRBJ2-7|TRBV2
TGTGCCAGCAGTGGACAGGGGTCGGGGTCCTACGAGCAGTACTTC
CASSGQGSGSYEQYF
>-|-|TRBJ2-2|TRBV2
TGTGCCAGCTATTCTTTTACGAACACCGGGGAGCTGTTTTTT
CASYSFTNTGELFF
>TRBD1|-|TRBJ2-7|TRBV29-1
TGCAGCGCCGCGACAGGGGGCGAGTACGAGCAGTACTTC
CSAATGGEYEQYF
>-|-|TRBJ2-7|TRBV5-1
TGCGCCAGCGGCAACCAGGGAACCTACGAGCAGTACTTC
CASGNQGTYEQYF
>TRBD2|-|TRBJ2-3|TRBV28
TGTGCCAGCAAGGTAGCGGGAGCTTCAGATACGCAGTATTTT
CASKVAGASDTQYF
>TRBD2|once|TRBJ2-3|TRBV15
TGTGCCACCAGCAGACGGTCACTAGCGGGGTCAGATACGCAGTATTTT
CATSRRSLAGSDTQYF
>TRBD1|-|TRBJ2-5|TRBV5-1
TGCGCCAGCAGCTTGGCCAGTTCGGGACAGGGGGAGGCCCAGTACTTC
CASSLASSGQGEAQYF
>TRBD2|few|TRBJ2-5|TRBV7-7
TGTGCTAGCAGCTTGGGAGGGACGGTGGAAGAGACCCAGTACTTC
CASSLGGTVEETQYF
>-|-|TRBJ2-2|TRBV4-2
TGTGCCAGCAGCCCCCGAGTGTTTGGAGAATCCGGGGAGCTGTTTTTT
CASSPRVFGESGELFF
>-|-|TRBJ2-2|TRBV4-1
TGCGCCAGCACCTTCAAGCGGGTCGCGAACACCGGGGAGCTGTTTTTT
CASTFKRVANTGELFF
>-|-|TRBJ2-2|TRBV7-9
TGTGCCAGCGGGGCCTCCTCGGACGAGCTGTTTTTT
CASGASSDELFF
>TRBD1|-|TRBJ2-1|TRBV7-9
TGTGCCAGCAGCCCCACAGGGGGGATCTACAATGAGCAGTTCTTC
CASSPTGGIYNEQFF
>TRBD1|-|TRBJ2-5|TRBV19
TGTGCCAGTAGTCACCCGACAGGGGTAGAGACCCAGTACTTC
CASSHPTGVETQYF
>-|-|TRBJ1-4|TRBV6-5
TGTGCCAGCAGTACCAAGGGGGAGTGGTACGAAAAACTGTTTTTT
CASSTKGEWYEKLFF